This TCR beta chain came from a study of molecular identifiers for immune sequencing clone quantification. Overall study: RNA, taken in replicates from around 18,000 or 91,000 naive CD8 cells, was split five ways, with four sequenced. Study-wide results and limits: Clones above 20 RNA copies contained over 98% of effector molecules but under 1% of naive ones.

On this clonotype: Its cognate antigen is unknown.

Sorting was used to obtain naive CD8 T cells (CD8+CD4-CCR7+CD45RA+). Methods described previously were used for bulk TCR libraries, and listed TCR primers were applied. TCRdb independently ran MiXCR on the PCR reads; one entry per CDR3 protein. The repertoire holds approximately 680,000 distinct CDR3 sequences, with approximately 24% as singletons. Sequencing was performed on naive CD8+ T cells from blood, with Jurkat cell RNA spiked in. As for subset: FACS-sorted CD8+CD4-CCR7+CD45RA+ naive T cells. The TCR originated in a human donor in good health. Some libraries in this study had Jurkat cell RNA spiked in.

The CDR3: CASSQDPGTGTYEQYF. CDR3 nucleotides: TGTGCCAGCAGCCAAGATCCAGGGACAGGGACCTACGAGCAGTACTTC. The V and J genes are TRBV4-2 and TRBJ2-7; TRBD1 matches 9 bases. J was trimmed by 2 bases and V by 0 bases; bases with no gene match: 5. The length of the CDR3 is 16 residues. Per the germline V gene, CDR1 is LGHNA and CDR2 is YNFKEQ.